Shown below are 30 T cell receptor beta chains from a single sample sequenced in a study of blood T cell repertoires in COVID-19. Profiling relied on immunoSEQ multiplex PCR, and the TCRdb table lists in-frame clones only, not all of them. The profile shows 400,000 or so clones, 85% to 90% of them singletons. Sequencing used PBMCs or T cells enriched from blood (not recorded which). Source of these receptors: a man aged 25 to 40 who had recovered from COVID-19.

This sequence joins TRBV11-2 and TRBJ1-1, with D possibly being TRBD1 (6 bases). V gave up 5 bases and J gave up 0 bases, with 13 bases separating them. Germline CDR1 reads SGHAT; CDR2 reads FQNNGV. The CDR3 has 15 residues. CDR3 coding DNA: TGTGCCAGCAGCCCAACGCAGGGGATGAACACTGAAGCTTTCTTT. This sequence encodes CASSPTQGMNTEAFF. Complete variable domain (other parts from reference TRBV11-2 and TRBJ1-1): EAGVAQSPRYKIIEKRQSVAFWCNPISGHATLYWYQQILGQGPKLLIQFQNNGVVDDSQLPKDRFSAERLKGVDSTLKIQPAKLEDSAVYLCASSPTQGMNTEAFFGQGTRLTVV.

The V call is TRBV19, the J call TRBJ1-5; D not resolved. Deletions cut 6 bases from V and 4 bases from J, with 10 bases between. This CDR3 is built from 13 residues. CDR1 LNHDA and CDR2 SQIVND come from the germline V gene (reference sequence). This chain's CDR3 is CASSPAVNQPQHF. The CDR3 DNA sequence: TGTGCCAGTAGCCCGGCGGTGAATCAGCCCCAGCATTTT.

This rearrangement joins TRBV27 to TRBJ2-7, with 7 bases fitting TRBD2. V was clipped by 7 bases and J by 0 bases; unmatched bases: 12. The germline gives CDR1 MNHEY, CDR2 SMNVEV (reference sequence). This CDR3 has 16 amino acids. The chain's CDR3 is CASTKTLAASSYEQYF. For the CDR3, the DNA is TGTGCCAGCACCAAAACCCTAGCGGCATCCTCCTACGAGCAGTACTTC.

V gene TRBV2 combines with J gene TRBJ2-2, with a possible D match to TRBD2 (5 bases). Between the trimmed V and J ends, which lost 2 bases and 4 bases, there was a span of 17 bases. CDR3 size: 17 residues. Germline CDR1 SNHLY, CDR2 FYNNEI. The CDR3 DNA is TGTGCCAGCAGTGAAATGGGTGCTAGCCCGGGCACCGGGGAGCTGTTTTTT. Amino acids: CASSEMGASPGTGELFF.

V gene TRBV7-2 combines with J gene TRBJ2-1; 10 bases map to TRBD2. Germline V lookup: CDR1 SGHTA, CDR2 FQGNSA. This CDR3 spans 15 amino acids. Unmatched junction bases numbered 5, after V lost 4 bases and J lost 5 bases. DNA for the CDR3: TGTGCCAGCAGCTCGTTAGCGGGAGGCCACAATGAGCAGTTCTTC. Translation gives CASSSLAGGHNEQFF. The whole variable domain, filled in from reference TRBV7-2 and TRBJ2-1, reads GAGVSQSPSNKVTEKGKDVELRCDPISGHTALYWYRQSLGQGLEFLIYFQGNSAPDKSGLPSDRFSAERTGGSVSTLTIQRTQQEDSAVYLCASSSLAGGHNEQFFGPGTRLTVL.

The chain is built from TRBV6-1 and TRBJ2-1; 9 nucleotides match TRBD1. Germline V gene data show CDR1 as MNHNS and CDR2 as SASEGT. This CDR3 is 16 amino acids long. After removal of 4 bases from V and 3 bases from J, the junction contained 7 bases not matched to a gene. Written as DNA, the CDR3 is TGTGCCAGCAGTGCATCAACAGGGGGCGGCTACAATGAGCAGTTCTTC. Residues: CASSASTGGGYNEQFF.

The genes are TRBV6-5 and TRBJ1-6; D gene uncertain. The CDR3 has 15 residues. Trimming cost V 0 bases and J 10 bases, with 13 bases left between them. In germline, CDR1 is MNHEY, CDR2 SVGAGI. Written as DNA, the CDR3 is TGTGCCAGCAGTTACTCTCGAGGCGGGGAATCACCCCTCCACTTT. It encodes CASSYSRGGESPLHF.

This chain joins TRBV19 and TRBJ2-1; 7 bases are shared with TRBD2. CDR1 is LNHDA and CDR2 is SQIVND in the germline V gene (reference sequence). Germline trimming cut 1 base from V and 0 bases from J; bases unmatched to any gene: 9. This CDR3 spans 18 amino acids. The CDR3 loop is CASSIAPKVAGSYNEQFF. The DNA for the CDR3 is TGTGCCAGTAGTATAGCCCCTAAGGTAGCGGGCTCCTACAATGAGCAGTTCTTC.

This clone occurred once. The chain has TRBV29-1 and TRBJ2-7; 7 bases are a match to TRBD1. After removal of 6 bases from V and 0 bases from J, the junction contained 8 bases not matched to a gene. The CDR3 sequence is 14 residues long. Germline CDR1 reads SQVTM; CDR2 reads ANQGSEA. CDR3 DNA sequence: TGCAGCGTATTAAAACAGGGGAACTCCTACGAGCAGTACTTC. Encoded protein: CSVLKQGNSYEQYF.

This clone was observed once. The J gene is TRBJ1-1, the V gene TRBV5-4; D is uncertain. The CDR3 consists of 13 residues. Germline lookup yields CDR1 SGHNT and CDR2 YYREEE (reference sequence). Deletions cut 3 bases from V and 1 base from J, with 7 bases between. CDR3: CASSSQTNTEAFF. CDR3 nucleotides: TGTGCCAGCAGCTCACAGACGAACACTGAAGCTTTCTTT.

This clone was seen a few times. The sample carries other DNA sequences with the same CDR3. The V call is TRBV30, the J call TRBJ1-1; D gene uncertain. Germline V lookup: CDR1 GTSNPN, CDR2 SVGIG (reference sequence). CDR3 length: 13 amino acids. The V and J ends lost 3 bases and 0 bases respectively, with 8 bases between them. The CDR3 loop is CAWRRQMNTEAFF. The CDR3 DNA sequence: TGTGCCTGGAGGAGGCAGATGAACACTGAAGCTTTCTTT.

The V gene is TRBV28, the J gene TRBJ1-6, with D hard to call. The CDR3 is made up of 15 amino acids. The ends were cut back, 1 base at V and 10 bases at J, with 14 bases in the middle. The V gene's germline CDR1 is MDHEN and CDR2 SYDVKM. CDR3 coding DNA: TGTGCCAGCAGTTTATCCGTGGGCCCGAAGTCACCCCTCCACTTT. Its translation: CASSLSVGPKSPLHF.

CDR3 DNA sequence: TGTGCCAGCAGCCAACAAGAGGGGGCTTTTGAAAAACTGTTTTTT. Its translation is CASSQQEGAFEKLFF. The chain couples TRBV14 to TRBJ1-4; 7 bases fit TRBD1. V dropped 2 bases and J dropped 7; count of bases not matched to a gene: 7. The germline V gene encodes CDR1 SGHDN and CDR2 FVKESK. The CDR3 extends over 15 amino acids.

The rearrangement uses TRBV7-9 and TRBJ2-3; 8 positions agree with TRBD2. The length of the CDR3 is 14 residues. Looked up from germline, CDR1 is SEHNR and CDR2 is FQNEAQ (reference sequence). Trimming removed 5 bases from V and 3 bases from J; junction bases left unmatched: 4. This CDR3 reads CASSGGTRTDTQYF. In nucleotides, the CDR3 is TGTGCCAGCAGCGGCGGGACTAGGACAGATACGCAGTATTTT.

A word on this clone: This specimen includes other DNA sequences encoding the same CDR3. The chain has TRBV18 and TRBJ2-7; 14 bases align to TRBD2. Unmatched junction bases numbered 3, after V lost 6 bases and J lost 2 bases. Germline CDR1 KGHSH, CDR2 LQKENI. CDR3 length equals 15 residues. CDR3 amino acids: CASSPGLAGAYEQYF. DNA for the CDR3: TGTGCCAGCTCGCCGGGACTAGCGGGAGCCTACGAGCAGTACTTC.

The rearrangement links TRBV15 to TRBJ2-7, with TRBD2 matching 9 bases. The length of the CDR3 is 15 residues. Unmatched junction bases numbered 7, after V lost 5 bases and J lost 2 bases. The germline V gene encodes CDR1 LNHNV and CDR2 YYDKDF (reference sequence). In DNA, the CDR3 is TGTGCCACCAGCCTGGGGCGGGAGGGCACCTACGAGCAGTACTTC. Its protein product is CATSLGREGTYEQYF.

The genes are TRBV19 and TRBJ2-7; TRBD1 matches at 10 bases. The J segment lost 2 bases and the V segment lost 3 bases, leaving 1 base of the junction unmatched. The germline gives CDR1 LNHDA, CDR2 SQIVND (reference sequence). CDR3 length: 14 residues. The CDR3 sequence is CASSMGQGPYEQYF. CDR3 nucleotide sequence: TGTGCCAGTAGTATGGGACAGGGGCCCTACGAGCAGTACTTC.

The chain couples TRBV12-3 or TRBV12-4 to TRBJ2-5; D gene uncertain. CDR3 length: 11 residues. V dropped 7 bases and J dropped 5 bases, with 8 bases sitting between them. CDR3 in amino acids: CASTHGETQYF. The CDR3 coding sequence is TGTGCCAGCACCCACGGGGAGACCCAGTACTTC.

J is TRBJ1-2 and V is TRBV28; no definite D call. V lost 3 bases, J lost 4 bases, and 9 bases lay in between. The CDR3 runs 13 residues. Germline loops: CDR1 MDHEN, CDR2 SYDVKM. The CDR3 spells CASSFRGFYGYTF. DNA for the CDR3: TGTGCCAGCAGTTTTCGAGGGTTCTATGGCTACACCTTC.

The table lists this clone with a few counts. The chain has TRBV5-6 and TRBJ1-6; D is undetermined. CDR1 and CDR2 from the germline V gene are SGHDT and YYEEEE. CDR3 length: 12 amino acids. V was cut by 2 bases and J by 8 bases, with 5 bases left in between. CDR3 residues: CASSFNHSPLHF. The DNA of the CDR3 is TGTGCCAGCAGCTTCAATCATTCACCCCTCCACTTT.

The chain has TRBV5-8 and TRBJ1-2, with 9 bases aligning to TRBD1. V was clipped by 3 bases and J by 4 bases; unmatched bases: 10. The CDR3 contains 16 residues. The V gene's germline CDR1 is SGHTS and CDR2 YDEGEE. CDR3 coding DNA: TGTGCCAGCAGCTCGAGATCCGGGACAGGGATCTATGGCTACACCTTC. This translates into CASSSRSGTGIYGYTF.

The chain has TRBV7-9 and TRBJ1-2, with TRBD1 as a possible D gene (5 bases). CDR1 is SEHNR, CDR2 FQNEAQ, per germline (reference sequence). The CDR3 is 16 amino acids. V lost 1 base and J 0 bases, leaving 12 bases between the germline ends. As DNA, the CDR3 is TGTGCCAGCAGCTTAGAGGGGTATGGGACTAACTATGGCTACACCTTC. It codes for CASSLEGYGTNYGYTF. The full variable domain, its missing parts supplied by reference TRBV7-9 and TRBJ1-2, is DTGVSQNPRHKITKRGQNVTFRCDPISEHNRLYWYRQTLGQGPEFLTYFQNEAQLEKSRLLSDRFSAERPKGSFSTLEIQRTEQGDSAMYLCASSLEGYGTNYGYTFGSGTRLTVV.

About this clone: The same CDR3 also results from other DNA sequences found in this sample. V is TRBV30 and J is TRBJ1-5; D is ambiguous. Trimming cost V 0 bases and J 2 bases, with 5 bases left between them. Germline CDR1 reads GTSNPN; CDR2 reads SVGIG (reference sequence). The CDR3 spans 13 residues. The CDR3 DNA reads as TGTGCCTGGAGTGTCCAGGGCAATCAGCCCCAGCATTTT. Amino acid sequence: CAWSVQGNQPQHF.

The V gene is TRBV18, the J gene TRBJ1-1; 7 bases match TRBD1. V shed 5 bases, J shed 3 bases, and the junction held 12 bases outside the gene matches. Germline loops: CDR1 KGHSH, CDR2 LQKENI. The CDR3 covers 16 residues. CDR3 residues: CASSSLDRLSDTEAFF. DNA of the CDR3: TGTGCCAGCTCATCTCTGGACAGGCTGTCGGACACTGAAGCTTTCTTT.

This rearrangement joins TRBV5-6 to TRBJ2-5; D is undetermined. V lost 0 bases and J 9 bases, leaving 6 bases between the germline ends. The CDR3 runs to 11 residues. Looked up from germline, CDR1 is SGHDT and CDR2 is YYEEEE. CDR3 in DNA: TGTGCCAGCAGCTTGGTCGGGTCCCAGTACTTC. It translates to CASSLVGSQYF.

The gene calls are TRBV5-1 and TRBJ2-3, with TRBD2 identical over 10 bases. Germline lookup yields CDR1 SGHRS and CDR2 YFSETQ. Unmatched junction bases numbered 7, after V lost 4 bases and J lost 2 bases. This CDR3 has 16 amino acids. The CDR3 loop reads CASSPKLAGPTDTQYF. DNA for the CDR3: TGCGCCAGCAGCCCCAAACTAGCGGGACCCACAGATACGCAGTATTTT.

V gene TRBV10-1 combines with J gene TRBJ1-6; the D is unclear. The CDR3 runs to 11 residues. With 5 bases removed from V and 9 bases from J, the gap between germline ends came to 5 bases. Per germline, CDR1 WNHNN and CDR2 SYGVQD (reference sequence). In DNA form, the CDR3 reads TGCGCCAGCAGTTTTAGTTCACCCCTCCACTTT. Translating gives CASSFSSPLHF.

The chain links TRBV9 to TRBJ1-1, with TRBD1 identical over 8 bases. The length of the CDR3 is 16 residues. After removal of 3 bases from V and 6 bases from J, the junction contained 13 bases not matched to a gene. The germline CDR1 and CDR2 sequences are SGDLS and YYNGEE. CDR3: CASSGGQAVRTSEAFF. CDR3 in DNA: TGTGCCAGCAGCGGGGGACAGGCGGTAAGGACCTCTGAAGCTTTCTTT. Full variable domain (missing parts from reference TRBV9 and TRBJ1-1): DSGVTQTPKHLITATGQRVTLRCSPRSGDLSVYWYQQSLDQGLQFLIQYYNGEERAKGNILERFSAQQFPDLHSELNLSSLELGDSALYFCASSGGQAVRTSEAFFGQGTRLTVV.

The CDR3 nucleotides read TGCAGCGCTGCGACGGGAAACTACTACGAGCAGTACTTC. Translating gives CSAATGNYYEQYF. The V gene is TRBV29-1, the J gene TRBJ2-7; D might be TRBD2 (5 bases). CDR1 is SQVTM, CDR2 ANQGSEA, per germline. The CDR3 loop spans 13 amino acids. Trimming cost V 7 bases and J 3 bases, with 16 bases left between them.

The chain recombines TRBV30 with TRBJ2-7; 7 bases are shared with TRBD2. The V gene end was trimmed by 2 bases and the J gene end by 5 bases; junction bases not matched to a gene: 15. The germline CDR1 and CDR2 sequences are GTSNPN and SVGIG (reference sequence). The CDR3 contains 16 residues. The CDR3 loop is CAWSRWGGSPGNEQYF. The CDR3 DNA reads TGTGCCTGGAGTAGATGGGGCGGGAGCCCTGGGAACGAGCAGTACTTC.